A single sample is the source of the 7 T cell receptor beta chains below, sequenced in a study of technical replicates of blood from a few donors. TCRdb's copy holds only in-frame clones and misses some; the assay was immunoSEQ multiplex PCR. This sample has 60,000 to 70,000 clones, with approximately 83% found just once. The sequenced sample was PBMCs. The receptor set was obtained from a human donor in good health. Some clones in this sample may be carry-over from other donors' samples.

This clone was seen a few times. The CDR3 DNA is TGTGCCAGCAGCCCTACTAGCGGGGGGGCCCCTGAGCAGTTCTTC. Protein product: CASSPTSGGAPEQFF. The J gene is TRBJ2-1, the V gene TRBV7-3, with TRBD2 matching 13 bases. Germline V gene sequence: CDR1 SGHTA, CDR2 FQGTGA. J lost 9 bases, V lost 5 bases, and 7 bases had no gene match. This CDR3 spans 15 amino acids.

The V and J genes are TRBV5-1 and TRBJ1-1; D is undetermined. Trimming left V 0 bases short and J 0 bases short, with 6 bases between. The CDR3 totals 14 residues. Germline V gives CDR1 SGHRS, CDR2 YFSETQ. The CDR3 bases are TGCGCCAGCAGCTTGGAATTAATGAACACTGAAGCTTTCTTT. This gives the protein CASSLELMNTEAFF. Looking up the rest from reference TRBV5-1 and TRBJ1-1 gives the full variable domain: KAGVTQTPRYLIKTRGQQVTLSCSPISGHRSVSWYQQTPGQGLQFLFEYFSETQRNKGNFPGRFSGRQFSNSRSEMNVSTLELGDSALYLCASSLELMNTEAFFGQGTRLTVV.

This rearrangement joins TRBV14 to TRBJ2-2, with 9 bases that match TRBD2. The CDR3 loop spans 18 amino acids. V trimming: 2 bases; J trimming: 4 bases; junction bases outside the gene matches: 11. The germline CDR1 and CDR2 sequences are SGHDN and FVKESK. DNA of the CDR3: TGTGCCAGCAGCCAACCCCTGGGGGTAGCGGGAGCCACCGGGGAGCTGTTTTTT. Protein sequence: CASSQPLGVAGATGELFF.

This rearrangement joins TRBV7-2 to TRBJ2-7; 12 bases are a match to TRBD2. Germline values: CDR1 SGHTA, CDR2 FQGNSA. This CDR3 region has 17 residues. With V trimmed by 4 bases and J by 4 bases, 11 bases remained unmatched. The CDR3 loop is CASSSQMLTSGSYEQYF. The CDR3 DNA follows: TGTGCCAGCAGCTCCCAAATGTTGACTAGCGGGAGTTACGAGCAGTACTTC.

The rearrangement joins TRBV7-9 to TRBJ2-1; 12 bases align to TRBD2. V trimming: 5 bases; J trimming: 10 bases; junction bases outside the gene matches: 12. Germline V gives CDR1 SEHNR, CDR2 FQNEAQ (reference sequence). The CDR3 length is 16 residues. In nucleotides, the CDR3 is TGTGCCAGCAGCCCATTGACTAGCGGGGGTCCGGGGGAGCAGTTCTTC. Its protein product is CASSPLTSGGPGEQFF. The full variable domain, completed using reference TRBV7-9 and TRBJ2-1, is DTGVSQNPRHKITKRGQNVTFRCDPISEHNRLYWYRQTLGQGPEFLTYFQNEAQLEKSRLLSDRFSAERPKGSFSTLEIQRTEQGDSAMYLCASSPLTSGGPGEQFFGPGTRLTVL.

The rearrangement links TRBV7-2 to TRBJ2-1; the match to TRBD2 covers 7 bases. This CDR3 comprises 15 residues. Germline assignment: CDR1 SGHTA and CDR2 FQGNSA. J gave up 6 bases and V 1 base, and 6 bases lay outside the gene matches. CDR3 loop: CASSLGSGGLNEQFF. CDR3 nucleotide sequence: TGTGCCAGCAGCTTAGGGTCGGGAGGTCTCAATGAGCAGTTCTTC.

The chain recombines TRBV2 with TRBJ2-7; 10 bases match TRBD1. Losses at the gene ends were 8 bases for V and 5 bases for J; bases not matched to a gene: 12. Germline V lookup: CDR1 SNHLY, CDR2 FYNNEI. The CDR3 is 15 residues long. The CDR3 loop reads CASAEGGQGNHEQYF. For the CDR3, the DNA is TGTGCCAGCGCTGAGGGGGGACAGGGGAACCACGAGCAGTACTTC.